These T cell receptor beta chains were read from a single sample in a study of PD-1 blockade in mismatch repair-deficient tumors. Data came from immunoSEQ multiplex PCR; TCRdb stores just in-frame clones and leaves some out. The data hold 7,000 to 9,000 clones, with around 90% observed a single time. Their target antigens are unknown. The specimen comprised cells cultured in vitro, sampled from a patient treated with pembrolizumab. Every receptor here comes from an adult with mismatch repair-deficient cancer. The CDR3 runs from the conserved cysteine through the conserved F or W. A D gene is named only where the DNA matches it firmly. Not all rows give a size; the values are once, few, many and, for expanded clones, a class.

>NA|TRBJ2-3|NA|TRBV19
CASKNVAPSTDTQYF
TGTGCCAGTAAAAACGTAGCGCCGAGCACAGATACGCAGTATTTT
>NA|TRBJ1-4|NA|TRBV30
CAWSVGEKLFF
TGTGCCTGGAGTGTCGGAGAAAAACTGTTTTTT
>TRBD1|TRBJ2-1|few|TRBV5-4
CASSLPGQGNARQFF
TGTGCCAGCAGCTTACCCGGACAGGGTAACGCAAGGCAGTTCTTC
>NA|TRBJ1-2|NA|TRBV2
CASSEEGGYTF
TGTGCCAGCAGTGAAGAGGGGGGCTACACCTTC
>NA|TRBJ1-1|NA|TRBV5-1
CASSPGEGRGTEAFF
TGCGCCAGCAGCCCTGGTGAGGGGAGGGGGACTGAAGCTTTCTTT
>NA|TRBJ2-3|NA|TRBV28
CASFSVASTDTQYF
TGTGCCAGCTTTAGCGTTGCTAGCACAGATACGCAGTATTTT
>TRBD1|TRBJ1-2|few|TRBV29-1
CSVARDSMFYGYTF
TGCAGCGTTGCCCGGGACAGTATGTTTTATGGCTACACCTTC
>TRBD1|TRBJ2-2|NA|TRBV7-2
CASIYITGDGELFF
TGTGCCAGCATTTATATCACAGGGGACGGGGAGCTGTTTTTT
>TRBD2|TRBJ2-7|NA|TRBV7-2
CASSLSGGASYEQYF
TGTGCCAGCAGCTTATCGGGAGGCGCTTCCTACGAGCAGTACTTC
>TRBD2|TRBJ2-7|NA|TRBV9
CASSASGTSGRAGEQYF
TGTGCCAGCAGCGCATCCGGGACTAGCGGGAGGGCGGGTGAGCAGTACTTC
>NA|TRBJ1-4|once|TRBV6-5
CASTGQFNEKLFF
TGTGCCAGCACCGGACAGTTTAATGAAAAACTGTTTTTT
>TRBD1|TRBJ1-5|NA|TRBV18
CASSPSTTGTSNQPQHF
TGTGCCAGCTCACCCTCAACGACAGGGACAAGCAATCAGCCCCAGCATTTT
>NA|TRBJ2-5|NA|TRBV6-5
CASSYGPGQETQYF
TGTGCCAGCAGTTACGGGCCGGGTCAGGAGACCCAGTACTTC
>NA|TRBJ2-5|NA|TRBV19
CASSVGQETQYF
TGTGCCAGTAGTGTGGGGCAAGAGACCCAGTACTTC
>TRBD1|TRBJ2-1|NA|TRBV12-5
CASGLVVRPISNLRDSTYNEQFF
TGTGCTAGTGGTTTGGTTGTACGTCCCATCTCTAACCTCCGGGACAGCACCTACAATGAGCAGTTCTTC
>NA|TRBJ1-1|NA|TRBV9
CASSVLQGNTEAFF
TGTGCCAGCAGCGTTTTGCAGGGGAACACTGAAGCTTTCTTT
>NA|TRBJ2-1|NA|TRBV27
CASSLGNVYNEQFF
TGTGCCAGCAGTTTGGGCAATGTCTACAATGAGCAGTTCTTC
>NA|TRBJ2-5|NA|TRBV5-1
CASSLALETQYF
TGCGCCAGCAGCTTGGCCCTGGAGACCCAGTACTTC
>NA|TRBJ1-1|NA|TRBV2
CASGRRGTEAFF
TGTGCCAGCGGCAGGAGGGGCACTGAAGCTTTCTTT
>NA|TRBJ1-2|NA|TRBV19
CASSQSLIYGYTF
TGTGCCAGTAGTCAGAGCCTGATCTATGGCTACACCTTC
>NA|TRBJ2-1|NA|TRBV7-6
CASSVGGSQLNEQFF
TGTGCCAGCAGCGTCGGTGGGTCACAACTCAATGAGCAGTTCTTC
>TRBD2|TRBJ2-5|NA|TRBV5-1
CASSSGTAISKETQYF
TGCGCCAGCAGCAGCGGGACCGCTATTTCCAAGGAGACCCAGTACTTC
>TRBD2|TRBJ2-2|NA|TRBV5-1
CASSFTGGTGELFF
TGCGCCAGCAGCTTCACGGGAGGGACCGGGGAGCTGTTTTTT
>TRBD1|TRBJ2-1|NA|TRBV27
CASSWRTGFNEQFF
TGTGCCAGCAGTTGGAGGACAGGGTTCAATGAGCAGTTCTTC
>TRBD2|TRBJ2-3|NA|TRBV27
CASSLSLAGPDTQYF
TGTGCCAGCAGTTTGAGTCTAGCGGGTCCAGATACGCAGTATTTT
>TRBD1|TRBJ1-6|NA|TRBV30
CAWSLGGVGSPLHF
TGTGCCTGGAGCTTAGGGGGCGTCGGATCACCCCTCCACTTT
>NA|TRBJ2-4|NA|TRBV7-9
CASSNTRGEENIQYF
TGTGCCAGCAGCAACACTAGGGGTGAGGAAAACATTCAGTACTTC
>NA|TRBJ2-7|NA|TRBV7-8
CASSPLGGEQYF
TGTGCCAGCAGCCCCCTGGGTGGGGAGCAGTACTTC
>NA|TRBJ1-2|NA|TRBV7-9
CASSLMGINYGYTF
TGTGCCAGCAGCTTAATGGGGATTAACTATGGCTACACCTTC
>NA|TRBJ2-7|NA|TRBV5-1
CASSLAANREYEQYF
TGCGCCAGCAGCTTGGCCGCCAACAGGGAGTACGAGCAGTACTTC
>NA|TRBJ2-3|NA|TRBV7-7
CASSSGHLTDTQYF
TGTGCCAGCAGCTCGGGACACCTCACAGATACGCAGTATTTT
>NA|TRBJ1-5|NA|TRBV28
CASSLGGPNQPQHF
TGTGCCAGCAGTTTAGGTGGTCCCAATCAGCCCCAGCATTTT
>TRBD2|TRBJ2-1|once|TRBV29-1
CSVGGLAFNEQFF
TGCAGCGTTGGGGGACTAGCGTTCAATGAGCAGTTCTTC
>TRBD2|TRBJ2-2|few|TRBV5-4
CASSLIERESGELFF
TGTGCCAGCAGCTTGATCGAGCGGGAGTCCGGGGAGCTGTTTTTT
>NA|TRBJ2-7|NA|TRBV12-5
CASGLPGLYGSYEQYF
TGTGCTAGTGGTTTGCCGGGTCTTTACGGTTCCTACGAGCAGTACTTC
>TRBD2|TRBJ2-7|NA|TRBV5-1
CASSLELAGGRYEQYF
TGCGCCAGCAGCTTGGAACTAGCGGGAGGTCGGTACGAGCAGTACTTC
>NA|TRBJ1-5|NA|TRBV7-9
CASSPQGPNQPQHF
TGTGCCAGCAGCCCCCAAGGCCCCAATCAGCCCCAGCATTTT
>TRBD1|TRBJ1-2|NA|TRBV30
CAWRGQGQSMYYGYTF
TGTGCCTGGAGAGGACAGGGCCAATCTATGTACTATGGCTACACCTTC
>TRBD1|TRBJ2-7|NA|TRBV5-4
CASSLQVTGAFYEQYF
TGTGCCAGCAGCTTGCAGGTGACAGGGGCTTTCTACGAGCAGTACTTC
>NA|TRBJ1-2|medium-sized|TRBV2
CASSEARDTGYGYTF
TGTGCCAGCAGTGAAGCGAGGGACACCGGCTATGGCTACACCTTC
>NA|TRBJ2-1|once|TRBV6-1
CASTASFYNEQFF
TGTGCCAGCACGGCTAGCTTCTACAATGAGCAGTTCTTC
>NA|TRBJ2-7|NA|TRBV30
CARASGNEQYF
TGTGCTAGGGCCTCAGGCAACGAGCAGTACTTC
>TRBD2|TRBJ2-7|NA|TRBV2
CASSEASGTYEQYF
TGTGCCAGCAGTGAGGCTAGCGGTACCTACGAGCAGTACTTC
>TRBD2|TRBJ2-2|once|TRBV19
CASSIGSSGSDTGELFF
TGTGCCAGTAGTATAGGAAGTAGCGGGAGTGACACCGGGGAGCTGTTTTTT
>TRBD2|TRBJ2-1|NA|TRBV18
CASSPDLAGGLNEQFF
TGTGCCAGCTCACCGGATCTAGCGGGAGGACTCAATGAGCAGTTCTTC
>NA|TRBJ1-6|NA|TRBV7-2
CASSLVARSYNSPLHF
TGTGCCAGCAGCTTAGTGGCCAGGTCCTATAATTCACCCCTCCACTTT
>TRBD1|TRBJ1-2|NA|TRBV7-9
CASRSTGEGGYTF
TGTGCCAGCAGGTCCACAGGGGAGGGTGGCTACACCTTC
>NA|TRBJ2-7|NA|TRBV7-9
CASSGGDRSYEQYF
TGTGCCAGCAGCGGGGGGGACAGAAGTTACGAGCAGTACTTC
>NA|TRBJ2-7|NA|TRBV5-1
CASSLYNRDFSYEQYF
TGCGCCAGCAGCCTATACAACCGGGACTTTTCCTACGAGCAGTACTTC
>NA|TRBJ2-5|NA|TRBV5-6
CASSLLRPLGGETQYF
TGTGCCAGCAGCTTGCTCCGCCCTCTAGGAGGAGAGACCCAGTACTTC